This T cell receptor beta chain was observed in a study of beta chain features in type 1 diabetes. The authors reverse transcribed all of the isolated RNA, so sequencing captured expressed TCRB transcripts. Data came from immunoSEQ multiplex PCR; TCRdb stores just in-frame clones and leaves some out. This sample has about 290,000 clones, with 7% to 9% found just once. This sequence was found in a woman aged 18-29 years in good health. The sequencing input was central memory CD4+ T cells from blood.

CDR3 amino acids: CASSLRRSAWTGETDTQYF. CDR3 in DNA: TGCGCCAGCAGCTTGCGCCGATCAGCATGGACAGGGGAAACAGATACGCAGTATTTT. The genes are TRBV5-1 and TRBJ2-3; 9 bases are shared with TRBD1. V shed 1 base, J shed 3 bases, and the junction held 15 bases outside the gene matches. The CDR3 spans 19 residues. CDR1 and CDR2 from the germline V gene are SGHRS and YFSETQ.